The entry that follows covers one T cell receptor (beta chain) sequence. What it binds is not known. The germline V and J ends were trimmed by 2 bases and 1 base, with 17 bases remaining between them. The CDR3 sequence is 17 residues long. Germline CDR1 and CDR2: KGHSH and LQKENI. Time point of the sample: pre-sensitization, week 0. Treatment described: therapeutic diphenylcyclopropenone sensitization with weekly scalp DPC. Blood collection happened ahead of applying each patch test. Unfractionated whole blood served as the source for total RNA extraction. TCRdb re-analysed the RACE reads in MiXCR, keeping a single row per CDR3 protein. This sample carries more than 100,000 distinct CDR3 sequences, less than 15% of them seen once, and the ten largest clones take roughly 2.8%. This sample was included in a study of human T cells and chemical hapten exposure. About the study: Sensitization used 2% DPC on around 2 cm by around 2 cm upper inner arm skin.

Whole-study results and caveats: Counts of expanded TCRs (at PT1) showed a positive correlation with patch test score.

The sequence was obtained from a woman under 30 with alopecia areata. Some clones in this sample may be carry-over from other donors' samples. This chain connects TRBV18 to TRBJ1-1, with D possibly TRBD1 on 6 matching bases. The sample consisted of whole blood, taken in connection with sensitization to the hapten diphenylcyclopropenone (DPC). The CDR3 DNA reads as TGTGCCAGCTCACCAATATCAGGGGATACTTCGAACACTGAAGCTTTCTTT. This codes for CASSPISGDTSNTEAFF.